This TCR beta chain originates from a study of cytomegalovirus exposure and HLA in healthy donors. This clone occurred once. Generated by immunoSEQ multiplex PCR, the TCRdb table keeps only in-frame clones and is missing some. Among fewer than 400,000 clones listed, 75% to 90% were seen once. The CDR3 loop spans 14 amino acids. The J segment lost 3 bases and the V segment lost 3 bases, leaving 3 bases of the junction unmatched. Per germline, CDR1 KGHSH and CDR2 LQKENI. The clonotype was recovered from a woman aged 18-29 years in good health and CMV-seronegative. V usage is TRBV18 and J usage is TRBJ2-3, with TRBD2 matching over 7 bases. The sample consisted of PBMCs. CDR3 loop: CASSPRTRTDTQYF. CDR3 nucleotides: TGTGCCAGCTCACCCCGGACTAGGACAGATACGCAGTATTTT.